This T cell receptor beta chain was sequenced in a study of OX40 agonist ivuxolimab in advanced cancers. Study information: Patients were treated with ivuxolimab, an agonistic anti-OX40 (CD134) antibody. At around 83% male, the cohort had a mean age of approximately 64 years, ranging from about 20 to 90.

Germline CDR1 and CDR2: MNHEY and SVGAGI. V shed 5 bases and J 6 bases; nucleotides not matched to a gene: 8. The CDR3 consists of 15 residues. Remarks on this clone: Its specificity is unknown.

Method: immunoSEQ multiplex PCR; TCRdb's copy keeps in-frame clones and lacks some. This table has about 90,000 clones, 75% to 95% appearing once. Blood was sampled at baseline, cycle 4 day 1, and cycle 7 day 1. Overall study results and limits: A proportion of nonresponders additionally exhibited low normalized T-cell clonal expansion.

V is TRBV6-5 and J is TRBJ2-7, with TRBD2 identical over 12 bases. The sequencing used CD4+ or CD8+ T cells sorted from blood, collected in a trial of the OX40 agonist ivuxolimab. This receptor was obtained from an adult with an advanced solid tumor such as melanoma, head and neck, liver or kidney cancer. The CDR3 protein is CASSKSGTSGPEQYF. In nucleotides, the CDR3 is TGTGCCAGCAGTAAGAGCGGGACTAGCGGGCCCGAGCAGTACTTC.